Described below is a single T cell receptor beta chain sequence and its context. The antigen is not known. The V gene lost 5 bases and the J gene lost 6 bases, with 17 bases spanning the gap. Germline V gives CDR1 MNHEY, CDR2 SVGAGI. The CDR3 has 15 amino acids. This record comes from a study of CD8+ T cells in alopecia areata. Study-wide context: Treated patients swallowed 5 to 10 mg of oral tofacitinib twice daily.

The authors extracted RNA and reverse transcribed it into cDNA as the sequencing template. Libraries were prepared by immunoSEQ multiplex PCR; TCRdb keeps only in-frame clonotypes and omits some of them. Of 150,000 to 200,000 clones listed, 58% are singletons. Study-wide findings and caveats: Relative to normal scalp, lesional scalp, especially alopecia totalis/universalis, showed higher clonality.

Treatment noted: oral pan-JAK inhibitor, 5-10 mg twice daily. This receptor was obtained from a human donor with alopecia areata. Sequenced material: CD4+ T cells sorted from blood, taken between weeks 55 and 65, from a patient treated with tofacitinib. The genes are TRBV6-5 and TRBJ2-1; tentative D call: TRBD1 (6 bases). The CDR3 DNA is TGTGCCAGCAGTAGCTACGGACAGTCGGTCAATGAGCAGTTCTTC. The encoded protein is CASSSYGQSVNEQFF.